This TCR beta chain originates from a study of blood T cells in healthy people across ages. With a J-beta primer mix and a sample-barcoded 5' primer, a second PCR ran 7 to 11 cycles. From the 5' RACE reads, TCRdb called clonotypes with MiXCR, one entry per CDR3 protein. The sample shows 1.5 million to 2 million distinct CDR3 sequences, roughly 52% of them seen only once. RNA extraction gave at least 5.5 micrograms of total RNA per sample. Study conclusions and caveats: In the absence of known donor CMV status, changes in expanded clonotypes were possibly confounded. Total diversity from one million sequenced T cells was likely underestimated. With age, beta diversity per million T cells declined roughly linearly, significantly by around 43.

The CDR3 has 13 residues. Trimming left V 5 bases short and J 8 bases short, with 12 bases between. The V gene's germline CDR1 is SGHTA and CDR2 FQGNSA. Note on this clonotype: Its antigen is still unknown.

The V call is TRBV7-2, the J call TRBJ2-2, with unresolved D. The sequence derives from a woman aged 40 to 55 in good health. The sequencing sample was made of blood. The CDR3: CASSIVVSGELFF. As DNA, the CDR3 is TGTGCCAGCAGCATCGTAGTGTCTGGGGAGCTGTTTTTT.